What follows describes a single TCR beta chain. The antigen remains undetermined. Time point of the sample: baseline, week 1 (first vaccination visit). Treatment reported: pre-vaccination baseline after standard-of-care therapy. Each of the donors came in with new WHO grade 3 or 4 astrocytomas that were IDH1-mutant and ATRX-lost. The data derive from a study of a mutant IDH1 vaccine in newly diagnosed glioma. Study-wide background: Standard pretreatment was either radiotherapy, temozolomide, or, for most, radiochemotherapy with temozolomide.

Germline trimming cut 6 bases from V and 6 bases from J; bases unmatched to any gene: 17. The CDR3 consists of 18 residues. The V gene's germline CDR1 is MDHEN and CDR2 SYDVKM. Using immunoSEQ multiplex PCR, the repertoire was profiled, and TCRdb retains in-frame clones only, with some absent. The data hold approximately 100,000 clones, with around 90% observed a single time. Overall study results and limits: Vaccine-induced immune responses were detected in approximately 92% of patients.

The specimen comprised PBMCs, sampled from a glioma patient treated with radiotherapy, temozolomide or both. The chain combines TRBV28 with TRBJ2-2; 9 bases align to TRBD1. The receptor comes from a woman between 45 and 60 years old with glioma. The CDR3 protein is CASSPRIRQGEKAGELFF. The CDR3 bases are TGTGCCAGCAGCCCTAGGATACGACAGGGGGAAAAGGCCGGGGAGCTGTTTTTT.